A single sample is the source of the 24 T cell receptor beta chains below, sequenced in a study of blood T cell repertoires in COVID-19. Clones were read by immunoSEQ multiplex PCR, and TCRdb kept only the in-frame ones, dropping some. The table shows around 230,000 clones, with 65% to 90% occurring only once. Sequenced input: peripheral blood. The origin of the receptors is a man aged 50 or older with COVID-19, enrolled during active disease.

The rearrangement uses TRBV6-5 and TRBJ1-5; D uncertain. CDR1 is MNHEY, CDR2 SVGAGI, per germline. The CDR3 runs 15 residues. The germline V and J ends were trimmed by 4 bases and 6 bases, with 16 bases remaining between them. Here the CDR3 reads CASSWEADIPQPQHF. DNA of the CDR3: TGTGCCAGCAGTTGGGAGGCTGACATCCCTCAGCCCCAGCATTTT.

This rearrangement joins TRBV5-4 to TRBJ1-1; D uncertain. This CDR3 region has 14 residues. Trimming took off 4 bases at V and 3 bases at J, with 13 bases between the two ends. The germline V gene encodes CDR1 SGHNT and CDR2 YYREEE (reference sequence). CDR3 sequence (DNA): TGTGCCAGCAGCCGCACCCACGGGGACACTGAAGCTTTCTTT. Its protein product is CASSRTHGDTEAFF.

V gene TRBV28 combines with J gene TRBJ1-2, with D unresolved. There are 15 residues in the CDR3. Per the germline V gene, CDR1 is MDHEN and CDR2 is SYDVKM. Trimming pared 6 bases from V and 0 bases from J, leaving 14 bases between. The DNA for the CDR3 is TGTGCCAGCAGACCCGTCGGTCGTCCTAACTATGGCTACACCTTC. Its translation: CASRPVGRPNYGYTF.

The rearrangement links TRBV7-6 to TRBJ1-4, with D possibly TRBD1 on 6 matching bases. Per germline, CDR1 SGHVS and CDR2 FNYEAQ. V shed 1 base and J shed 7 bases, with 16 bases lying between them. The length of the CDR3 is 16 residues. The CDR3 here is CASSLGALGRGEKLFF. CDR3 DNA: TGTGCCAGCAGCTTAGGGGCCCTGGGCAGGGGTGAAAAACTGTTTTTT.

The genes are TRBV5-1 and TRBJ1-4; the match to TRBD1 covers 10 bases. Germline V gene data show CDR1 as SGHRS and CDR2 as YFSETQ. The V gene end was trimmed by 4 bases and the J gene end by 4 bases; junction bases not matched to a gene: 4. The CDR3 is made up of 15 amino acids. The CDR3, as DNA: TGCGCCAGCAGCGGGGGACAGGGGCTTAATGAAAAACTGTTTTTT. Amino acid sequence: CASSGGQGLNEKLFF.

This chain connects TRBV11-2 to TRBJ2-7; 12 bases agree with TRBD2. V lost 1 base to trimming and J lost 0 bases; unmatched junction nucleotides: 1. CDR3 size: 16 residues. Germline V CDR1 and CDR2: SGHAT, FQNNGV. In DNA form, the CDR3 reads TGTGCCAGCAGCTTAGGACTAGCGGGGGTCTCCTACGAGCAGTACTTC. It codes for CASSLGLAGVSYEQYF. The variable domain in full, with the rest retrieved from reference TRBV11-2 and TRBJ2-7, is EAGVAQSPRYKIIEKRQSVAFWCNPISGHATLYWYQQILGQGPKLLIQFQNNGVVDDSQLPKDRFSAERLKGVDSTLKIQPAKLEDSAVYLCASSLGLAGVSYEQYFGPGTRLTVT.

The chain is built from TRBV12-1 and TRBJ2-1; the D call TRBD1 from the table was never checked on the DNA. TRBV12-1 is a known pseudogene. This CDR3 is 17 amino acids long. The CDR3 DNA is TGTGCCAGCAGCCCGCCCAGGCAATACCCGACAGGCAATGAGCAGTTCTTC. It translates to CASSPPRQYPTGNEQFF.

The V gene is TRBV6-1, the J gene TRBJ1-1, with 8 positions matching TRBD1. The CDR3 totals 14 residues. Germline V gives CDR1 MNHNS, CDR2 SASEGT. J was trimmed by 4 bases and V by 3 bases; bases with no gene match: 4. DNA for the CDR3: TGTGCCAGCAGTGATCGGACAGGGCGCACTGAAGCTTTCTTT. This translates into CASSDRTGRTEAFF.

Points on this clone: One base separates it from a far larger clone, so it is likely a read error. The gene calls are TRBV28 and TRBJ2-2; weak D call: TRBD1 (6 bases). Trimming cost V 5 bases and J 2 bases, with 9 bases left between them. The germline CDR1 and CDR2 sequences are MDHEN and SYDVKM. The CDR3 runs 14 residues. The CDR3 protein is CASSTGTNTGELFF. CDR3 DNA: TGTGCCAGCAGTACCGGGACAAACACCGGGGAGCTGTTTTTT.

This clone came up a few times. This chain uses TRBV28 with TRBJ1-1; 8 nucleotides line up with TRBD1. Per germline, CDR1 MDHEN and CDR2 SYDVKM. The CDR3 runs 12 residues. V lost 6 bases to trimming and J lost 10 bases; unmatched junction nucleotides: 7. The DNA for the CDR3 is TGTGCCAGCAGCCTATGGGACAGGACAGCTTTCTTT. Protein: CASSLWDRTAFF.

The V call is TRBV12-2, the J call TRBJ1-1. TRBV12-2 counts as a pseudogene. The CDR3 totals 15 residues. CDR3: CASRLNVNSNTEAFF. In nucleotides, the CDR3 is TGTGCAAGTCGCTTAAATGTAAATTCGAACACTGAAGCTTTCTTT.

The table lists this clone with a few counts. The CDR3 loop is CAWSVLSGWEAEAFF. DNA for the CDR3: TGTGCCTGGAGTGTACTGTCGGGGTGGGAAGCTGAAGCTTTCTTT. The chain recombines TRBV30 with TRBJ1-1; D call uncertain. This CDR3 is 15 amino acids long. Germline values: CDR1 GTSNPN, CDR2 SVGIG (reference sequence). V dropped 0 bases and J dropped 6 bases, with 17 bases sitting between them.

This clone was seen once. The chain combines TRBV6-5 with TRBJ1-1; no firm D call. V was shortened by 2 bases and J by 1 base, with 8 bases between the two germline ends. The germline gives CDR1 MNHEY, CDR2 SVGAGI. The CDR3 consists of 14 residues. The CDR3 reads CASSYEGRNTEAFF. CDR3 sequence (DNA): TGTGCCAGCAGTTACGAAGGGAGGAACACTGAAGCTTTCTTT.

The chain links TRBV9 to TRBJ2-5; possible D gene TRBD2, 6 bases. The ends were cut back, 3 bases at V and 5 bases at J, with 17 bases in the middle. Looked up from germline, CDR1 is SGDLS and CDR2 is YYNGEE. The CDR3 runs to 15 residues. CDR3 loop: CASSASTGGAETQYF. CDR3 coding DNA: TGTGCCAGCAGCGCCTCGACTGGCGGGGCGGAGACCCAGTACTTC.

This clone was seen just once. The V gene is TRBV18, the J gene TRBJ1-4; 8 positions agree with TRBD1. The V segment lost 5 bases and the J segment 8 bases; nucleotides outside the gene matches: 1. Germline V gene lookup returns CDR1 KGHSH and CDR2 LQKENI. The CDR3 consists of 12 residues. CDR3 amino acids: CASSGQGEKLFF. The CDR3, as DNA: TGTGCCAGCTCAGGACAGGGAGAAAAACTGTTTTTT.

The chain combines TRBV6-5 with TRBJ1-6; TRBD1 agrees at 8 bases. Per germline, CDR1 MNHEY and CDR2 SVGAGI. V was pared by 5 bases and J by 9 bases, with 6 bases of the junction left unmatched. The CDR3 length is 14 residues. CDR3 coding DNA: TGTGCCAGCAGTAACCAGGGGGCGGTTTCACCCCTCCACTTT. This codes for CASSNQGAVSPLHF.

A few counts support this clone. This rearrangement joins TRBV27 to TRBJ2-7, with 9 bases fitting TRBD1. CDR3 length: 15 amino acids. The trim removed 4 bases at V and 1 base at J, leaving 5 bases unmatched. The germline CDR1 and CDR2 sequences are MNHEY and SMNVEV (reference sequence). The CDR3 region is CASSSGQGLSYEQYF. The CDR3 coding sequence is TGTGCCAGCAGTTCGGGACAGGGTTTATCCTACGAGCAGTACTTC.

This chain uses TRBV7-2 with TRBJ2-7, with D possibly TRBD2 on 5 matching bases. The CDR3 sequence is 14 residues long. CDR1 is SGHTA and CDR2 is FQGNSA in the germline V gene. The V and J ends lost 4 bases and 4 bases respectively, with 14 bases between them. CDR3 DNA: TGTGCCAGCAGCTCGAGCGGCAGCCGTTACGAGCAGTACTTC. It yields the protein CASSSSGSRYEQYF.

The V call is TRBV6-5, the J call TRBJ1-1; D is uncertain. CDR1 is MNHEY, CDR2 SVGAGI, per germline. The CDR3 consists of 14 residues. Deletions cut 4 bases from V and 1 base from J, with 10 bases between. The chain's CDR3 is CASSLADWNTEAFF. The CDR3 bases are TGTGCCAGCAGTTTGGCAGACTGGAACACTGAAGCTTTCTTT.

DNA for the CDR3: TGTGCCAGCAGTTTAGGGTTTGGAGCTAATGAAAAACTGTTTTTT. Protein: CASSLGFGANEKLFF. The chain links TRBV27 to TRBJ1-4; D remains unclear. Germline CDR1 MNHEY, CDR2 SMNVEV (reference sequence). This CDR3 is 15 amino acids long. Deletions cut 2 bases from V and 3 bases from J, with 10 bases between.

The V gene is TRBV19, the J gene TRBJ2-6; weak D call: TRBD2 (7 bases). Germline CDR1 is LNHDA and CDR2 is SQIVND (reference sequence). This CDR3 has 17 amino acids. Trimming took 10 bases from V and 0 from J, leaving 19 bases between them. As DNA, the CDR3 is TGTGCCACCCGAGGGGGGGGCAGTAGCTCTGGGGCCAACGTCCTGACTTTC. This sequence encodes CATRGGGSSSGANVLTF.

This clone was counted once. The chain links TRBV11-1 to TRBJ2-7; 10 bases are shared with TRBD1. V gave up 4 bases and J gave up 4 bases; unmatched junction bases: 7. CDR1 SGHAT and CDR2 FQDESV come from the germline V gene (reference sequence). The CDR3 covers 15 residues. CDR3 sequence reads: CASSSPGQGLYEQYF. In nucleotides, the CDR3 is TGTGCCAGCAGCTCCCCGGGACAGGGGTTATACGAGCAGTACTTC.

This chain uses TRBV7-3 with TRBJ2-7; 8 bases line up with TRBD1. CDR3 length: 15 amino acids. Germline CDR1 reads SGHTA; CDR2 reads FQGTGA. With V trimmed by 3 bases and J by 0 bases, 4 bases remained unmatched. The CDR3 sequence: CASSLGTGPSYEQYF. The CDR3 DNA reads TGTGCCAGCAGCTTGGGGACAGGTCCCTCCTACGAGCAGTACTTC.

The J gene is TRBJ1-6, the V gene TRBV6-5; D gene unclear. The germline V and J ends were trimmed by 2 bases and 6 bases, with 5 bases remaining between them. The CDR3 length is 13 residues. CDR1 is MNHEY, CDR2 SVGAGI, per germline. Here the CDR3 reads CASSYDFNSPLHF. CDR3 nucleotide sequence: TGTGCCAGCAGTTACGACTTTAATTCACCCCTCCACTTT.